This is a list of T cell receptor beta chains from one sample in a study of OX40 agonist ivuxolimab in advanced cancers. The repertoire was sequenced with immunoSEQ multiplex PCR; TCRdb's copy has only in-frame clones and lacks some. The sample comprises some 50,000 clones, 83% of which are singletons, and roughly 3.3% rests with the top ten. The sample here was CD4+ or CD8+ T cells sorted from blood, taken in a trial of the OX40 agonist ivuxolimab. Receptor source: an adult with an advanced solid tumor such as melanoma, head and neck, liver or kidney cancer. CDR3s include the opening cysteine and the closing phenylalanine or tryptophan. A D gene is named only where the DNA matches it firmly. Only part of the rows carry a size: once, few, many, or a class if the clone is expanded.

cdr3_aa: CASSVRADSYEQYF
cdr3_nt: TGTGCCAGCAGCGTACGAGCGGATTCCTACGAGCAGTACTTC
d_call: .
v_call: TRBV9
j_call: TRBJ2-7
clone_size: .

cdr3_aa: CASSRDSYEQYF
cdr3_nt: TGTGCCAGCAGCCGGGACTCCTACGAGCAGTACTTC
d_call: .
v_call: TRBV6-1
j_call: TRBJ2-7
clone_size: .

cdr3_aa: CASSLQGMRTEAFF
cdr3_nt: TGTGCCAGCAGTTTACAGGGTATGAGGACTGAAGCTTTCTTT
d_call: .
v_call: TRBV6-5
j_call: TRBJ1-1
clone_size: .

cdr3_aa: CAGQRQSSYNEQFF
cdr3_nt: TGTGCCGGCCAGCGGCAGAGCTCCTACAATGAGCAGTTCTTC
d_call: .
v_call: TRBV30
j_call: TRBJ2-1
clone_size: .

cdr3_aa: CARQGDMNTEAFF
cdr3_nt: TGTGCTAGACAGGGAGACATGAACACTGAAGCTTTCTTT
d_call: TRBD1
v_call: TRBV30
j_call: TRBJ1-1
clone_size: .

cdr3_aa: CASSQGDSVHYEQYF
cdr3_nt: TGCGCCAGCAGCCAAGGAGATAGCGTCCACTACGAGCAGTACTTC
d_call: .
v_call: TRBV4-1
j_call: TRBJ2-7
clone_size: .

cdr3_aa: CASSLKNTGELFF
cdr3_nt: TGTGCCAGCAGCTTAAAAAACACCGGGGAGCTGTTTTTT
d_call: .
v_call: TRBV7-9
j_call: TRBJ2-2
clone_size: .

cdr3_aa: CAIRPGQGRLNADTQYF
cdr3_nt: TGTGCCATCAGACCGGGACAGGGGCGGCTAAATGCAGATACGCAGTATTTT
d_call: TRBD1
v_call: TRBV10-3
j_call: TRBJ2-3
clone_size: .

cdr3_aa: CASASTGEEKLFF
cdr3_nt: TGTGCCAGTGCATCGACAGGGGAGGAAAAACTGTTTTTT
d_call: TRBD1
v_call: TRBV19
j_call: TRBJ1-4
clone_size: .

cdr3_aa: CASSLLASGRSYNEQFF
cdr3_nt: TGCGCCAGCAGCCTACTTGCTAGCGGACGATCCTACAATGAGCAGTTCTTC
d_call: TRBD2
v_call: TRBV5-1
j_call: TRBJ2-1
clone_size: .

cdr3_aa: CASTEMRGQSYGYTF
cdr3_nt: TGTGCCAGCACCGAGATGAGGGGGCAATCCTATGGCTACACCTTC
d_call: TRBD1
v_call: TRBV6-1
j_call: TRBJ1-2
clone_size: .

cdr3_aa: CASSLRAGGSYEQYF
cdr3_nt: TGTGCCAGCAGCTTAAGGGCGGGGGGGTCCTACGAGCAGTACTTC
d_call: TRBD2
v_call: TRBV7-2
j_call: TRBJ2-7
clone_size: .

cdr3_aa: CASSKHWLFSNYEQYF
cdr3_nt: TGTGCCAGCAGCAAACACTGGCTCTTCTCCAACTACGAGCAGTACTTC
d_call: .
v_call: TRBV21-1
j_call: TRBJ2-7
clone_size: once

cdr3_aa: CASSLRDSPPNTEAFF
cdr3_nt: TGTGCCAGCAGTTTAAGGGACAGTCCCCCGAACACTGAAGCTTTCTTT
d_call: TRBD1
v_call: TRBV28
j_call: TRBJ1-1
clone_size: once

cdr3_aa: CASSFVGSRGDEQFF
cdr3_nt: TGTGCCAGCAGCTTTGTGGGTAGTCGGGGGGATGAGCAGTTCTTC
d_call: TRBD2
v_call: TRBV5-6
j_call: TRBJ2-1
clone_size: .

cdr3_aa: CASSPTPGRGLAGVNEQFF
cdr3_nt: TGTGCCAGCAGTCCAACCCCCGGCAGGGGGCTAGCGGGGGTCAATGAGCAGTTCTTC
d_call: TRBD2
v_call: TRBV28
j_call: TRBJ2-1
clone_size: .

cdr3_aa: CASSPPAGQSREAFF
cdr3_nt: TGTGCCAGCTCACCCCCCGCGGGGCAGTCAAGAGAAGCTTTCTTT
d_call: .
v_call: TRBV18
j_call: TRBJ1-1
clone_size: .

cdr3_aa: CASSLTRLAGDYNEQFF
cdr3_nt: TGTGCCAGCAGCTTAACCCGACTAGCGGGAGATTACAATGAGCAGTTCTTC
d_call: TRBD2
v_call: TRBV7-8
j_call: TRBJ2-1
clone_size: .

cdr3_aa: CSVESPDHWGEQFF
cdr3_nt: TGCAGCGTTGAGTCCCCGGACCATTGGGGTGAGCAGTTCTTC
d_call: .
v_call: TRBV29-1
j_call: TRBJ2-1
clone_size: .

cdr3_aa: CASSLEKVYGYTF
cdr3_nt: TGTGCCAGCAGCTTGGAAAAGGTCTATGGCTACACCTTC
d_call: .
v_call: TRBV4-2
j_call: TRBJ1-2
clone_size: .

cdr3_aa: CASSLAGDYGYTF
cdr3_nt: TGCGCCAGCAGCTTGGCCGGGGACTATGGCTACACCTTC
d_call: .
v_call: TRBV5-1
j_call: TRBJ1-2
clone_size: .

cdr3_aa: CASSSDGGSGTQYF
cdr3_nt: TGTGCCAGCAGCTCGGACGGTGGCTCGGGGACCCAGTACTTC
d_call: .
v_call: TRBV7-3
j_call: TRBJ2-5
clone_size: .

cdr3_aa: CASSLTLTGGNTQYF
cdr3_nt: TGTGCCAGCAGCTTAACCCTAACAGGGGGCAATACGCAGTATTTT
d_call: TRBD1
v_call: TRBV28
j_call: TRBJ2-3
clone_size: .

cdr3_aa: CASRTGTTDTQYF
cdr3_nt: TGCGCCAGCAGAACAGGGACCACAGATACGCAGTATTTT
d_call: .
v_call: TRBV5-1
j_call: TRBJ2-3
clone_size: .

cdr3_aa: CASGLDRGTQYF
cdr3_nt: TGTGCTAGTGGTTTGGACAGGGGAACGCAGTATTTT
d_call: TRBD1
v_call: TRBV12-5
j_call: TRBJ2-3
clone_size: few

cdr3_aa: CASSIGGSTGELFF
cdr3_nt: TGTGCCAGTAGTATAGGCGGGTCCACCGGGGAGCTGTTTTTT
d_call: .
v_call: TRBV19
j_call: TRBJ2-2
clone_size: .

cdr3_aa: CASSMLTGTGIHEQYF
cdr3_nt: TGTGCCAGTAGTATGCTAACCGGGACAGGGATTCACGAGCAGTACTTC
d_call: TRBD1
v_call: TRBV19
j_call: TRBJ2-7
clone_size: .

cdr3_aa: CASSLYGWHEQYF
cdr3_nt: TGTGCCAGCAGCTTGTATGGCTGGCACGAGCAGTACTTC
d_call: .
v_call: TRBV5-4
j_call: TRBJ2-7
clone_size: .

cdr3_aa: CASSVGRGLGYTF
cdr3_nt: TGTGCCAGCAGTGTGGGCAGGGGGCTTGGCTACACCTTC
d_call: TRBD1
v_call: TRBV6-1
j_call: TRBJ1-2
clone_size: .

cdr3_aa: CASRYLPNNEQFF
cdr3_nt: TGTGCCAGCAGGTACCTTCCTAACAATGAGCAGTTCTTC
d_call: .
v_call: TRBV2
j_call: TRBJ2-1
clone_size: .

cdr3_aa: CASSSPGTSGLEQYF
cdr3_nt: TGTGCCAGCAGCTCTCCCGGGACTAGCGGTCTGGAGCAGTACTTC
d_call: TRBD2
v_call: TRBV5-4
j_call: TRBJ2-7
clone_size: once

cdr3_aa: CASGGDEQYF
cdr3_nt: TGTGCCAGCGGGGGCGACGAGCAGTACTTC
d_call: .
v_call: TRBV6-5
j_call: TRBJ2-7
clone_size: once

cdr3_aa: CASSLRTSGPPEFF
cdr3_nt: TGTGCCAGCAGCTTGCGGACTAGCGGGCCTCCGGAGTTCTTC
d_call: TRBD2
v_call: TRBV7-8
j_call: TRBJ2-1
clone_size: .

cdr3_aa: CASSPPRGGRETQYF
cdr3_nt: TGTGCCAGCAGCCCCCCGCGAGGCGGGAGGGAGACCCAGTACTTC
d_call: TRBD2
v_call: TRBV5-4
j_call: TRBJ2-5
clone_size: .

cdr3_aa: CASTQGVNSEKLFF
cdr3_nt: TGTGCCAGCACCCAAGGGGTCAACTCCGAAAAACTGTTTTTT
d_call: .
v_call: TRBV6-1
j_call: TRBJ1-4
clone_size: once

cdr3_aa: CASSLASLAGDGEQFF
cdr3_nt: TGTGCCAGCAGCTTAGCTTCCTTAGCGGGGGACGGGGAGCAGTTCTTC
d_call: TRBD2
v_call: TRBV7-2
j_call: TRBJ2-1
clone_size: .

cdr3_aa: CASRAWGGRGAYNEQFF
cdr3_nt: TGTGCCAGCCGAGCTTGGGGGGGCAGGGGAGCCTACAATGAGCAGTTCTTC
d_call: .
v_call: TRBV7-2
j_call: TRBJ2-1
clone_size: .

cdr3_aa: CSGGGTTLEGHGYTF
cdr3_nt: TGCAGCGGAGGGGGGACGACCCTGGAAGGCCATGGCTACACCTTC
d_call: .
v_call: TRBV29-1
j_call: TRBJ1-2
clone_size: .

cdr3_aa: CASSPHPEGNNEQFF
cdr3_nt: TGTGCCAGCAGCCCTCATCCGGAGGGGAACAATGAGCAGTTCTTC
d_call: .
v_call: TRBV11-2
j_call: TRBJ2-1
clone_size: .

cdr3_aa: CASSRTGGRETQYF
cdr3_nt: TGTGCCAGCAGCCGGACAGGGGGAAGAGAGACCCAGTACTTC
d_call: TRBD1
v_call: TRBV7-2
j_call: TRBJ2-5
clone_size: once

cdr3_aa: CASSGPDRKKTDTQYF
cdr3_nt: TGTGCCAGCAGCGGGCCGGACAGGAAGAAAACAGATACGCAGTATTTT
d_call: TRBD1
v_call: TRBV5-6
j_call: TRBJ2-3
clone_size: .